These 26 T cell receptor beta chains originate from one sample sequenced in a study of blood T cell repertoires in COVID-19. TCRdb's copy holds only in-frame clones and misses some; the assay was immunoSEQ multiplex PCR. Here the sample spans approximately 180,000 clones, 75% to 85% being singletons. Sequenced: PBMCs or T cells enriched from blood (not recorded which). These TCRs come from a woman in her forties or fifties with acute COVID-19.

The chain joins TRBV24-1 to TRBJ1-2, with 8 bases matching TRBD1. The length of the CDR3 is 15 residues. From germline, CDR1 is KGHDR and CDR2 SFDVKD. V dropped 2 bases and J dropped 6; count of bases not matched to a gene: 7. The CDR3 here is CATSDWPGGSDGYTF. In nucleotides, the CDR3 is TGTGCCACCAGTGATTGGCCAGGGGGCTCGGATGGCTACACCTTC.

V and J are TRBV9 and TRBJ2-5; 9 bases fit TRBD1. V dropped 1 base and J dropped 2; count of bases not matched to a gene: 3. The CDR3 totals 15 residues. Per the germline V gene, CDR1 is SGDLS and CDR2 is YYNGEE. The chain's CDR3 is CASSVTGGLQETQYF. CDR3 nucleotide sequence: TGTGCCAGCAGCGTAACAGGGGGCCTTCAAGAGACCCAGTACTTC.

This chain joins TRBV4-3 and TRBJ2-3, with 8 bases lining up with TRBD1. Germline CDR1 reads LGHNA; CDR2 reads YSLEER. This CDR3 has 15 amino acids. The ends lost 4 bases at V and 4 bases at J; junction bases unmatched: 7. CDR3 DNA sequence: TGCGCCAGCAGCCTCGACGGACAGGGCTCAGATACGCAGTATTTT. This codes for CASSLDGQGSDTQYF.

The rearrangement joins TRBV5-1 to TRBJ2-7; a weak D match, TRBD2 (5 bases). CDR3 length: 14 residues. V was clipped by 7 bases and J by 6 bases, with 20 bases between them. The germline gives CDR1 SGHRS, CDR2 YFSETQ. The CDR3, as DNA: TGCGCCAGCCGCCACGGGGTGGTGCGGTGCGAGCAGTACGTC. Translated, it gives CASRHGVVRCEQYV.

This clone came up once. The V call is TRBV18, the J call TRBJ1-6; 9 nucleotides agree with TRBD1. Germline V CDR1 and CDR2: KGHSH, LQKENI. V trimming: 3 bases; J trimming: 7 bases; junction bases outside the gene matches: 4. This CDR3 is built from 15 residues. CDR3 protein: CASSPTGGENSPLHF. The CDR3 nucleotides are TGTGCCAGCTCACCCACAGGGGGCGAGAATTCACCCCTCCACTTT. The full variable domain, completed using reference TRBV18 and TRBJ1-6, is NAGVMQNPRHLVRRRGQEARLRCSPMKGHSHVYWYRQLPEEGLKFMVYLQKENIIDESGMPKERFSAEFPKEGPSILRIQQVVRGDSAAYFCASSPTGGENSPLHFGNGTRLTVT.

The chain joins TRBV12-3 or TRBV12-4 to TRBJ1-1; 7 bases are shared with TRBD1. The CDR3 contains 11 residues. V was clipped by 9 bases and J by 3 bases; unmatched bases: 1. The CDR3 loop is CASGQDTEAFF. The DNA for the CDR3 is TGTGCCAGTGGACAGGACACTGAAGCTTTCTTT.

V and J are TRBV7-8 and TRBJ1-2; tentatively, D is TRBD1 (6 bases). The CDR3 spans 16 residues. Trimming removed 1 base from V and 2 bases from J, with 14 bases in between. Germline CDR1 and CDR2: SGHVS and FQNEAQ. As DNA, the CDR3 is TGTGCCAGCAGCTTAGGGGGTGGGCAGGGGAACTATGGCTACACCTTC. Protein: CASSLGGGQGNYGYTF.

This clone was seen a few times. The chain recombines TRBV27 with TRBJ2-3; D perhaps matches TRBD1 (5 bases). Per the germline V gene, CDR1 is MNHEY and CDR2 is SMNVEV (reference sequence). The CDR3 runs to 15 residues. The germline V and J ends were trimmed by 2 bases and 0 bases, with 9 bases remaining between them. CDR3 sequence: CASSLRQTSTDTQYF. The DNA of the CDR3 is TGTGCCAGCAGTTTAAGACAGACAAGCACAGATACGCAGTATTTT.

The V call is TRBV27, the J call TRBJ2-3; D is ambiguous. This CDR3 has 13 amino acids. With 6 bases removed from V and 3 bases from J, the gap between germline ends came to 10 bases. Germline-derived CDR1 and CDR2 are MNHEY and SMNVEV (reference sequence). DNA for the CDR3: TGTGCCAGCAGGAACCCCGGGACAGATACGCAGTATTTT. The encoded protein is CASRNPGTDTQYF.

This clone occurred a few times. The gene calls are TRBV3-1 (or the pseudogene TRBV3-2) and TRBJ1-2; TRBD1 aligns across 11 bases. The V segment lost 0 bases and the J segment 5 bases; nucleotides outside the gene matches: 8. The CDR3 is 17 amino acids. Germline V lookup: CDR1 LGHDT, CDR2 YNNKEL (reference sequence). The CDR3 loop reads CASSQDGRGTGGYGYTF. In nucleotides, the CDR3 is TGTGCCAGCAGCCAAGACGGAAGAGGGACAGGGGGGTATGGCTACACCTTC.

There are a few counts of this clone. The chain has TRBV7-2 and TRBJ1-1, with D uncertain. The germline V gene has CDR1 SGHTA and CDR2 FQGNSA. Trimming removed 2 bases from V and 2 bases from J, with 12 bases in between. The CDR3 sequence is 15 residues long. CDR3: CASSLRRSSNTEAFF. The CDR3 nucleotides are TGTGCCAGCAGCTTACGCCGCAGTTCAAACACTGAAGCTTTCTTT.

This clone is a singleton in its sample. In the same sample, other DNA sequences code for this CDR3. This chain links TRBV27 with TRBJ1-6; D is unresolved. Germline V gene sequence: CDR1 MNHEY, CDR2 SMNVEV (reference sequence). This CDR3 has 12 residues. V lost 3 bases and J 9 bases, leaving 6 bases between the germline ends. CDR3 sequence reads: CASSFGGSPLHF. CDR3 nucleotides: TGTGCCAGCAGTTTCGGAGGTTCACCCCTCCACTTT.

The rearrangement joins TRBV7-3 to TRBJ2-5; no clear D gene. Germline V gene lookup returns CDR1 SGHTA and CDR2 FQGTGA. V lost 5 bases and J lost 1, with 17 bases in between. The CDR3 sequence is 16 residues long. CDR3 coding DNA: TGTGCCAGCAGCCCTCAAAGGCGGAGCGCCCAAGAGACCCAGTACTTC. Translated, it gives CASSPQRRSAQETQYF.

This clone has only one observation. The CDR3 here is CASSFRGATNYGYTF. Written as DNA, the CDR3 is TGTGCCAGCAGCTTCAGGGGCGCTACTAACTATGGCTACACCTTC. This chain links TRBV7-9 with TRBJ1-2; possibly TRBD1 for D (6 bases). From germline, CDR1 is SEHNR and CDR2 FQNEAQ (reference sequence). This CDR3 has 15 residues. V was cut by 3 bases and J by 0 bases, with 11 bases left in between. The full variable domain, completed using reference TRBV7-9 and TRBJ1-2, is DTGVSQNPRHKITKRGQNVTFRCDPISEHNRLYWYRQTLGQGPEFLTYFQNEAQLEKSRLLSDRFSAERPKGSFSTLEIQRTEQGDSAMYLCASSFRGATNYGYTFGSGTRLTVV.

The V call is TRBV10-1, the J call TRBJ1-2, with D unresolved. The CDR3 totals 13 residues. The germline CDR1 and CDR2 sequences are WNHNN and SYGVQD (reference sequence). V dropped 2 bases and J dropped 6 bases, with 10 bases sitting between them. CDR3 nucleotide sequence: TGCGCCAGCAGTGAGACGTGGCAAGATGGCTACACCTTC. Translated: CASSETWQDGYTF.

The table lists this clone with a count of one. V gene TRBV28 combines with J gene TRBJ1-2; no definite D call. V lost 5 bases and J lost 5, with 9 bases in between. In germline, CDR1 is MDHEN, CDR2 SYDVKM. CDR3 size: 12 residues. In DNA form, the CDR3 reads TGTGCCAGCAGTCGAGGAGGGTATGGCTACACCTTC. Residues: CASSRGGYGYTF.

This chain links TRBV10-3 with TRBJ1-2, with a possible D match to TRBD1 (6 bases). The CDR3 has 14 amino acids. V was clipped by 10 bases and J by 5 bases, with 20 bases between them. Germline V gene data show CDR1 as ENHRY and CDR2 as SYGVKD. The CDR3 spells CATGVEAGSYGYTF. DNA of the CDR3: TGTGCCACAGGGGTAGAGGCAGGGAGTTATGGCTACACCTTC.

The rearrangement uses TRBV19 and TRBJ1-2, with 7 bases fitting TRBD1. The CDR3 is 16 residues long. The germline V gene has CDR1 LNHDA and CDR2 SQIVND (reference sequence). V dropped 4 bases and J dropped 7; count of bases not matched to a gene: 15. Written as DNA, the CDR3 is TGTGCCAGTAGTAGGAAACAGGGGTCGGTGTTAGGTGGCTACACCTTC. This translates into CASSRKQGSVLGGYTF.

V and J are TRBV2 and TRBJ1-2; tentative D call: TRBD1 (5 bases). Germline-derived CDR1 and CDR2 are SNHLY and FYNNEI. Trimming removed 6 bases at V and 4 bases at J, with 18 bases between. CDR3 length: 15 residues. CDR3 DNA: TGTGCCAGCAGGTCACAGGTTGAAACTGCCTATGGCTACACCTTC. As protein: CASRSQVETAYGYTF. The variable domain in full, with the rest retrieved from reference TRBV2 and TRBJ1-2, is EPEVTQTPSHQVTQMGQEVILRCVPISNHLYFYWYRQILGQKVEFLVSFYNNEISEKSEIFDDQFSVERPDGSNFTLKIRSTKLEDSAMYFCASRSQVETAYGYTFGSGTRLTVV.

The V gene is TRBV6-5, the J gene TRBJ2-3; a possible D gene is TRBD2 (5 bases). The CDR3 is made up of 14 amino acids. Trimming took 7 bases from V and 10 from J, leaving 21 bases between them. CDR1 and CDR2 from the germline V gene are MNHEY and SVGAGI. CDR3 in DNA: TGTGCCAGCACCCACAGCGGCACAGAGATGGCGCAGTATTTT. It yields the protein CASTHSGTEMAQYF.

CDR3 amino acids: CASSSQGARETQYF. The CDR3 nucleotides read TGTGCCAGCAGCTCACAGGGGGCGCGTGAGACCCAGTACTTC. The chain has TRBV7-9 and TRBJ2-5; 9 bases map to TRBD1. V lost 4 bases and J lost 5; bases outside the gene matches: 5. CDR1 and CDR2 (germline): SEHNR, FQNEAQ (reference sequence). The CDR3 has 14 residues.

This clone was recorded once. The chain joins TRBV7-2 to TRBJ2-1; tentative D call: TRBD2 (6 bases). The CDR3 is made up of 15 amino acids. The V and J ends lost 6 bases and 2 bases respectively, with 14 bases between them. The germline V gene encodes CDR1 SGHTA and CDR2 FQGNSA. In DNA form, the CDR3 reads TGTGCCAGCAGGTTCGTGGGCGGGGCCTACAATGAGCAGTTCTTC. Amino acids: CASRFVGGAYNEQFF. The full variable domain, its missing parts supplied by reference TRBV7-2 and TRBJ2-1, is GAGVSQSPSNKVTEKGKDVELRCDPISGHTALYWYRQSLGQGLEFLIYFQGNSAPDKSGLPSDRFSAERTGGSVSTLTIQRTQQEDSAVYLCASRFVGGAYNEQFFGPGTRLTVL.

The V gene is TRBV18, the J gene TRBJ1-1, with D perhaps TRBD1 (5 bases). The CDR3 sequence is 15 residues long. Per the germline V gene, CDR1 is KGHSH and CDR2 is LQKENI. V was cut by 5 bases and J by 1 base, with 14 bases left in between. The CDR3 coding sequence is TGTGCCAGCTCAGGAGGGGCGCAGGCGAACACTGAAGCTTTCTTT. Its protein is CASSGGAQANTEAFF.

The chain combines TRBV6-5 with TRBJ1-6; a weak D match, TRBD1 (5 bases). The CDR3 spans 15 residues. Germline CDR1 is MNHEY and CDR2 is SVGAGI. V was cut by 4 bases and J by 10 bases, with 17 bases left in between. The CDR3 DNA is TGTGCCAGCAGTTTCAGACAGTTCTCTTCCTCACCCCTCCACTTT. Translated, it gives CASSFRQFSSSPLHF.

V gene TRBV4-2 combines with J gene TRBJ1-5, with 8 bases fitting TRBD1. Germline CDR1 LGHNA, CDR2 YNFKEQ. This CDR3 is 17 amino acids long. The V gene end was trimmed by 1 base and the J gene end by 6 bases; junction bases not matched to a gene: 11. The CDR3 DNA follows: TGTGCCAGCAGCCAAGGTCTCCTAAGACAGGGGAGTCAGCCCCAGCATTTT. It translates to CASSQGLLRQGSQPQHF.

This clone was seen more than once but under ten times. This chain joins TRBV5-6 and TRBJ1-1; 9 nucleotides agree with TRBD1. This CDR3 is built from 17 residues. Trimming took 0 bases from V and 1 from J; bases not matched to a gene: 7. Germline loops: CDR1 SGHDT, CDR2 YYEEEE. Written as DNA, the CDR3 is TGTGCCAGCAGCTTGGACGATGGGACAGGGTGGAACACTGAAGCTTTCTTT. Translation: CASSLDDGTGWNTEAFF.